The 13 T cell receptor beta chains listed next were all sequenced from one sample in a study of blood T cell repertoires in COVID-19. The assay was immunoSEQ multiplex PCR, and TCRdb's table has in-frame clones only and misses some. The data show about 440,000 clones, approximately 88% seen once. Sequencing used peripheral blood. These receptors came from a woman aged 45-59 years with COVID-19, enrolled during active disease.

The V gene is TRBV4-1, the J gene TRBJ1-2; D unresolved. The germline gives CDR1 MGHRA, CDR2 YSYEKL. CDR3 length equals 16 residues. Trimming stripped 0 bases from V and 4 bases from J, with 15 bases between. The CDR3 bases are TGCGCCAGCAGCCAAGAGTCTACGAGGGAAACCTATGGCTACACCTTC. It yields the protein CASSQESTRETYGYTF.

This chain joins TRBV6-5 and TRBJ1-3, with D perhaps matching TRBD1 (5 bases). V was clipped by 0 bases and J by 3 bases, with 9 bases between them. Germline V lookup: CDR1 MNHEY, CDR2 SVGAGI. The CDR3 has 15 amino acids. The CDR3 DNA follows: TGTGCCAGCAGTTACTCACAGGACATTGGAAACACCATATATTTT. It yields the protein CASSYSQDIGNTIYF.

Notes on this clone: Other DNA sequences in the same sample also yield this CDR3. CDR3 nucleotides: TGTGCCAGCAGTCGACAGGGTAGCACAGATACGCAGTATTTT. This codes for CASSRQGSTDTQYF. The chain recombines TRBV28 with TRBJ2-3; 7 nucleotides agree with TRBD1. The V gene's germline CDR1 is MDHEN and CDR2 SYDVKM. V was clipped by 5 bases and J by 0 bases; unmatched bases: 2. The length of the CDR3 is 14 residues.

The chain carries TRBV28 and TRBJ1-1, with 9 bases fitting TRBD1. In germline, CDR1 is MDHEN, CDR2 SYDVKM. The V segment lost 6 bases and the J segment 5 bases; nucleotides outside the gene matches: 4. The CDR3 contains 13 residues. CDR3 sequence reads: CASRGTGSTEAFF. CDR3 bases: TGTGCCAGCAGAGGGACAGGGTCGACTGAAGCTTTCTTT.

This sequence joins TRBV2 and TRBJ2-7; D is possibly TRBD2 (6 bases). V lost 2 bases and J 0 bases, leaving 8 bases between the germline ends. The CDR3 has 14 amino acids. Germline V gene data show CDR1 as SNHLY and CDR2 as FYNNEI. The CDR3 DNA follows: TGTGCCAGCAGTGAACTAGCGAGCTCCTACGAGCAGTACTTC. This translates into CASSELASSYEQYF.

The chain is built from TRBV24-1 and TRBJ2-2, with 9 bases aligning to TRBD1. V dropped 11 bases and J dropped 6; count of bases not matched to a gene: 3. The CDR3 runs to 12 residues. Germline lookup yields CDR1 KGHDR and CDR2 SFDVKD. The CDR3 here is CAIGTGPGELFF. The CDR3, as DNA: TGTGCCATCGGGACAGGGCCCGGGGAGCTGTTTTTT.

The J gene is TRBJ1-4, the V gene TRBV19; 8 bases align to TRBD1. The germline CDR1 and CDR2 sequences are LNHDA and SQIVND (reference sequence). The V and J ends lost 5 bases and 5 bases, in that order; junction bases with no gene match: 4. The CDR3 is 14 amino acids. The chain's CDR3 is CASSGRDRNEKLFF. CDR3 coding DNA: TGTGCCAGTAGTGGCCGGGACAGGAATGAAAAACTGTTTTTT. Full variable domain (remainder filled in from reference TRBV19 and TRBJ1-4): DGGITQSPKYLFRKEGQNVTLSCEQNLNHDAMYWYRQDPGQGLRLIYYSQIVNDFQKGDIAEGYSVSREKKESFPLTVTSAQKNPTAFYLCASSGRDRNEKLFFGSGTQLSVL.

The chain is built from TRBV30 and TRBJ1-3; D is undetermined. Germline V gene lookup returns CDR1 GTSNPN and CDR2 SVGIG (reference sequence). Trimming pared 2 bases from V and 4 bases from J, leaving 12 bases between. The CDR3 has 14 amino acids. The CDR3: CAWSRTNGGNTIYF. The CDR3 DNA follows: TGTGCCTGGAGTCGAACTAACGGGGGAAACACCATATATTTT.

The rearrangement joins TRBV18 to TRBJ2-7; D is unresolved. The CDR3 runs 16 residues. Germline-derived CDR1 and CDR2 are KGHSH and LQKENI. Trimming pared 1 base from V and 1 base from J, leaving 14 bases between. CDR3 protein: CASSPRVGILSYEQYF. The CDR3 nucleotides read TGTGCCAGCTCACCACGGGTAGGCATACTATCCTACGAGCAGTACTTC.

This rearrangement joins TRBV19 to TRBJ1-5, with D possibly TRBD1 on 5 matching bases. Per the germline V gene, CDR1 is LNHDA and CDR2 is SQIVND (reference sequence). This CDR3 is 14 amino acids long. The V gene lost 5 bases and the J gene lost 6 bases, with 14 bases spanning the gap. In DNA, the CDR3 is TGTGCCAGTAGTCCCCACCCCGACAGTCAGCCCCAGCATTTT. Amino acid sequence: CASSPHPDSQPQHF.

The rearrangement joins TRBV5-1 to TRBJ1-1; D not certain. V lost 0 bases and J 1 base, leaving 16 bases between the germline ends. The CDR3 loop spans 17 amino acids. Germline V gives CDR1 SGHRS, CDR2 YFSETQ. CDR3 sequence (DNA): TGCGCCAGCAGCTTGGATGGGTTGGGGAGGGCGAACACTGAAGCTTTCTTT. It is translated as CASSLDGLGRANTEAFF.

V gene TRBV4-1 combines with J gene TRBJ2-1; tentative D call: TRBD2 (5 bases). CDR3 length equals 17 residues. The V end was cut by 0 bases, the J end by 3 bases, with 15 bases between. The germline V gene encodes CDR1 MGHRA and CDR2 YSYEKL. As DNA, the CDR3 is TGCGCCAGCAGCCAAGATACGGGGTTAACCTACTACAATGAGCAGTTCTTC. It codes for CASSQDTGLTYYNEQFF.

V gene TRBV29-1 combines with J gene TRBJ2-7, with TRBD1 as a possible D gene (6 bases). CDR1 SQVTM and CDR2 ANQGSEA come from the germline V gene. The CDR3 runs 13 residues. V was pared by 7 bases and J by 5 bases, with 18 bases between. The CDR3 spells CSAGWDTDNEQYF. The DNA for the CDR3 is TGCAGCGCTGGCTGGGACACGGACAACGAGCAGTACTTC.